This T cell receptor beta chain stems from a study of beta chain features in type 1 diabetes. On the study more broadly: Analysis included over 100,000,000 sorted cells drawn from all samples.

Trimming pared 4 bases from V and 3 bases from J, leaving 15 bases between. This CDR3 is built from 15 residues. Germline CDR1 LGHNT, CDR2 FRNRAP. Blood was drawn once from each donor into heparinised tubes. The draws averaged approximately 110 mL. The authors reverse transcribed all of the isolated RNA, so sequencing captured expressed TCRB transcripts. Only in-frame clones appear in the TCRdb table, and some are missing; sequencing was by immunoSEQ multiplex PCR. The data show 350,000 to 400,000 clones, 10% to 15% seen once. This clone was detected a few times. The antigen remains undetermined. Study-wide results and caveats: In comparison with healthy donors, patients had naive, central memory and Treg TCRB repertoires that appeared more similar. There was a moderate but significant shortening of TCRB CDR3s in all four CD4+ subsets of Type 1 diabetes patients.

This receptor was obtained from a woman younger than 35 with type 1 diabetes. Sequencing input: naive CD4+ T cells from blood. This sequence joins TRBV12-5 and TRBJ1-2; maybe TRBD1 (6 bases). The CDR3 sequence is CASGSPWAGDYGYTF. The CDR3 DNA is TGTGCTAGTGGTTCCCCGTGGGCAGGGGACTATGGCTACACCTTC.